The 31 T cell receptor beta chains listed next were all sequenced from one sample in a study of blood T cell repertoires in COVID-19. Profiled with immunoSEQ multiplex PCR; TCRdb holds only in-frame clones, not every one. The table includes hundreds of thousands of clones, about four fifths detected once. Sequenced: peripheral blood. The receptor set was obtained from a woman aged 45-59 years with acute or convalescent COVID-19.

This clone has a count of ten or more. V and J are TRBV5-1 and TRBJ2-1; 7 nucleotides match TRBD1. CDR1 SGHRS and CDR2 YFSETQ come from the germline V gene. V dropped 2 bases and J dropped 5; count of bases not matched to a gene: 4. The CDR3 is made up of 14 amino acids. The DNA for the CDR3 is TGCGCCAGCAGCTTACACAGGGGAAACAATGAGCAGTTCTTC. Translation gives CASSLHRGNNEQFF.

The table lists this clone with a few counts. This rearrangement joins TRBV27 to TRBJ2-1; the match to TRBD1 covers 8 bases. Germline-derived CDR1 and CDR2 are MNHEY and SMNVEV (reference sequence). The V gene end was trimmed by 4 bases and the J gene end by 5 bases; junction bases not matched to a gene: 7. The CDR3 has 15 residues. The CDR3 bases are TGTGCCAGCAGTTCCCTCGGGACAGGACACAATGAGCAGTTCTTC. Protein product: CASSSLGTGHNEQFF.

V and J are TRBV3-1 (or the pseudogene TRBV3-2) and TRBJ1-6, with a weak D call TRBD1 (5 bases). CDR3 length: 14 amino acids. The ends were cut back, 8 bases at V and 10 bases at J, with 18 bases in the middle. The germline V gene has CDR1 LGHDT and CDR2 YNNKEL (reference sequence). CDR3 loop: CASHNLGGVSPLHF. For the CDR3, the DNA is TGTGCCAGCCACAATCTCGGGGGGGTGTCACCCCTCCACTTT.

V is TRBV27 and J is TRBJ2-7, with 7 bases lining up with TRBD1. V lost 10 bases to trimming and J lost 5 bases; unmatched junction nucleotides: 17. This CDR3 has 15 residues. Per the germline V gene, CDR1 is MNHEY and CDR2 is SMNVEV (reference sequence). As DNA, the CDR3 is TGTGCCACCTCCCCATGGGTCAGGGGGAACAACGAGCAGTACTTC. It translates to CATSPWVRGNNEQYF.

The chain uses TRBV28 and TRBJ2-1; a weak D match, TRBD1 (6 bases). The CDR3 contains 15 residues. The V gene lost 0 bases and the J gene lost 8 bases, with 14 bases spanning the gap. The germline CDR1 and CDR2 sequences are MDHEN and SYDVKM. In nucleotides, the CDR3 is TGTGCCAGCAGTTTATGGGGACAAAGGGCCTATGAGCAGTTCTTC. Translated: CASSLWGQRAYEQFF.

The V gene is TRBV7-2, the J gene TRBJ1-2; D ambiguous. V lost 1 base and J 2 bases, leaving 2 bases between the germline ends. Germline assignment: CDR1 SGHTA and CDR2 FQGNSA. The CDR3 runs to 12 residues. CDR3 sequence reads: CASSLVNYGYTF. The CDR3 DNA is TGTGCCAGCAGCTTAGTAAACTATGGCTACACCTTC.

The chain joins TRBV10-3 to TRBJ2-2; 7 nucleotides agree with TRBD2. This CDR3 is 18 amino acids long. J was trimmed by 0 bases and V by 6 bases; bases with no gene match: 13. Per the germline V gene, CDR1 is ENHRY and CDR2 is SYGVKD. The CDR3 region has the DNA TGTGCCATCAGATCCGGGGCTAGCGGCGTCTCGAACACCGGGGAGCTGTTTTTT. This translates into CAIRSGASGVSNTGELFF.

J is TRBJ1-3 and V is TRBV9; the match to TRBD1 covers 7 bases. The germline V gene encodes CDR1 SGDLS and CDR2 YYNGEE. This CDR3 contains 15 residues. With V trimmed by 4 bases and J by 8 bases, 12 bases remained unmatched. CDR3 sequence: CASSPTGAGIDTIYF. The CDR3 DNA reads TGTGCCAGCAGCCCCACAGGGGCCGGGATTGACACCATATATTTT.

This chain uses TRBV18 with TRBJ1-6; D unresolved. This CDR3 contains 16 residues. V shed 0 bases and J shed 5 bases, with 11 bases lying between them. Germline V gene sequence: CDR1 KGHSH, CDR2 LQKENI. The CDR3 nucleotides are TGTGCCAGCTCACCACCGAGCGTAAGCGATAATTCACCCCTCCACTTT. Its translation is CASSPPSVSDNSPLHF. The full variable domain, its missing parts supplied by reference TRBV18 and TRBJ1-6, is NAGVMQNPRHLVRRRGQEARLRCSPMKGHSHVYWYRQLPEEGLKFMVYLQKENIIDESGMPKERFSAEFPKEGPSILRIQQVVRGDSAAYFCASSPPSVSDNSPLHFGNGTRLTVT.

CDR3 nucleotide sequence: TGTGCCAGCCCCGGGGGACTAGCGGGCGATCCCTACTCACACGAGCAGTTCTTC. This codes for CASPGGLAGDPYSHEQFF. J is TRBJ2-1 and V is TRBV2, with TRBD2 identical over 12 bases. CDR1 and CDR2 (germline): SNHLY, FYNNEI. The CDR3 runs to 18 residues. The trim removed 8 bases at V and 10 bases at J, leaving 21 bases unmatched.

This clone was observed a handful of times. The chain is built from TRBV30 and TRBJ2-7; a weak D match, TRBD1 (5 bases). Germline V CDR1 and CDR2: GTSNPN, SVGIG (reference sequence). Trimming took off 2 bases at V and 2 bases at J, with 10 bases between the two ends. The CDR3 extends over 13 amino acids. The CDR3 DNA reads TGTGCCTGGAGTCCGACAGTCCCCTACGAGCAGTACTTC. Amino acid sequence: CAWSPTVPYEQYF.

The V gene is TRBV28, the J gene TRBJ2-3; D remains ambiguous. CDR1 MDHEN and CDR2 SYDVKM come from the germline V gene. The CDR3 has 15 residues. V lost 2 bases and J lost 0, with 9 bases in between. The CDR3 region has the DNA TGTGCCAGCAGTTTAGGAGTAGTTAGCACAGATACGCAGTATTTT. Protein sequence: CASSLGVVSTDTQYF.

This clone has only a few counts. This chain connects TRBV19 to TRBJ2-7; the match to TRBD1 covers 9 bases. V was pared by 6 bases and J by 3 bases, with 9 bases of the junction left unmatched. This CDR3 contains 15 residues. The germline V gene has CDR1 LNHDA and CDR2 SQIVND (reference sequence). CDR3 DNA: TGTGCCAGTAGGGAACAGGGGGCCGGTTACTACGAGCAGTACTTC. This translates into CASREQGAGYYEQYF. Full variable domain (rest looked up from reference TRBV19 and TRBJ2-7): DGGITQSPKYLFRKEGQNVTLSCEQNLNHDAMYWYRQDPGQGLRLIYYSQIVNDFQKGDIAEGYSVSREKKESFPLTVTSAQKNPTAFYLCASREQGAGYYEQYFGPGTRLTVT.

In its sample, this clone was seen once. Germline is not matched at one junction end, which may reflect a read error. The chain couples TRBV6-6 to TRBJ2-3, with D unresolved. Germline assignment: CDR1 MNHNY and CDR2 SVGAGI (reference sequence). The CDR3 sequence is 15 residues long. CDR3 coding DNA: TGTGCCTGCAGTCCAGCGATTAAGAGCACAGATACGCAGTATTTT. It encodes CACSPAIKSTDTQYF.

The table lists this clone with a few counts. This sequence joins TRBV6-6 and TRBJ1-6, with TRBD1 as a possible D gene (5 bases). V dropped 5 bases and J dropped 9 bases, with 14 bases sitting between them. Germline CDR1 reads MNHNY; CDR2 reads SVGAGI (reference sequence). The CDR3 has 14 residues. The CDR3 DNA sequence: TGTGCCAGCAGTACGGGGGGAGAGGGTTCACCCCTCCACTTT. This sequence encodes CASSTGGEGSPLHF.

This clone has just a few counts. The rearrangement links TRBV2 to TRBJ2-7; possibly TRBD2 for D (5 bases). CDR1 and CDR2 (germline): SNHLY, FYNNEI. The CDR3 runs 12 residues. V lost 7 bases, J lost 0 bases, and 7 bases lay in between. CDR3 residues: CASKRSSYEQYF. The DNA for the CDR3 is TGTGCCAGCAAGCGGAGCTCCTACGAGCAGTACTTC.

In DNA, the CDR3 is TGTGCCAGCAGCCCCTCTAGCGGGAGCGTGTACGAGCAGTACTTC. It is translated as CASSPSSGSVYEQYF. This rearrangement joins TRBV11-2 to TRBJ2-7; 10 nucleotides match TRBD2. This CDR3 has 15 amino acids. CDR1 and CDR2 from the germline V gene are SGHAT and FQNNGV. V gave up 5 bases and J gave up 4 bases; unmatched junction bases: 8.

The chain uses TRBV9 and TRBJ1-5, with TRBD1 identical over 7 bases. J gave up 5 bases and V 0 bases, and 2 bases lay outside the gene matches. This CDR3 is built from 14 residues. The V gene's germline CDR1 is SGDLS and CDR2 YYNGEE. The CDR3 DNA reads TGTGCCAGCAGCGTAGGGGACAGCTATCAGCCCCAGCATTTT. Protein product: CASSVGDSYQPQHF.

This clone was found once. The rearrangement links TRBV19 to TRBJ2-1; the match to TRBD1 covers 9 bases. The trim removed 4 bases at V and 3 bases at J, leaving 10 bases unmatched. The V gene's germline CDR1 is LNHDA and CDR2 SQIVND (reference sequence). The CDR3 length is 17 residues. For the CDR3, the DNA is TGTGCCAGTAGTACCACATCGGGACAGGGCCTCTACAATGAGCAGTTCTTC. Residues: CASSTTSGQGLYNEQFF.

This clone has a single count. The J gene is TRBJ1-2, the V gene TRBV21-1; whether TRBD1, the table's D call, matches the DNA was not checked. TRBV21-1 is given as a pseudogene. CDR3 length: 20 amino acids. The DNA for the CDR3 is TGTGCCAGCAGAAGGCTTCTACAGGGGGGTGGAGTAACAGTGGACTATGGCTACACCTTC. Translated: CASRRLLQGGGVTVDYGYTF.

The V call is TRBV2, the J call TRBJ1-1; 7 bases line up with TRBD1. From germline, CDR1 is SNHLY and CDR2 FYNNEI. The CDR3 runs to 15 residues. J lost 1 base, V lost 2 bases, and 4 bases had no gene match. In DNA, the CDR3 is TGTGCCAGCAGTGAAATGAACAGGGGGAACACTGAAGCTTTCTTT. Its translation: CASSEMNRGNTEAFF.

The chain employs TRBV2 and TRBJ2-6; no definite D call. Trimming left V 5 bases short and J 4 bases short, with 9 bases between. This CDR3 is 14 amino acids long. Germline-derived CDR1 and CDR2 are SNHLY and FYNNEI. Here the CDR3 DNA reads TGTGCCAGCAGTTCCCCCCCGGGGGCCAACGTCCTGACTTTC. As protein: CASSSPPGANVLTF. Combining the CDR3 with reference TRBV2 and TRBJ2-6 gives the whole variable domain EPEVTQTPSHQVTQMGQEVILRCVPISNHLYFYWYRQILGQKVEFLVSFYNNEISEKSEIFDDQFSVERPDGSNFTLKIRSTKLEDSAMYFCASSSPPGANVLTFGAGSRLTVL.

V usage is TRBV28 and J usage is TRBJ2-3, with 12 nucleotides matching TRBD2. CDR3 length equals 16 residues. The J segment lost 1 base and the V segment lost 6 bases, leaving 5 bases of the junction unmatched. Germline assignment: CDR1 MDHEN and CDR2 SYDVKM. CDR3: CASSLAGGPGTDTQYF. The CDR3 bases are TGTGCCAGCAGCCTAGCGGGAGGGCCCGGCACAGATACGCAGTATTTT.

The genes are TRBV6-5 and TRBJ2-1, with D perhaps TRBD2 (6 bases). The CDR3 consists of 15 residues. CDR1 and CDR2 from the germline V gene are MNHEY and SVGAGI. V was trimmed by 4 bases and J by 1 base, leaving 11 bases between them. CDR3 coding DNA: TGTGCCAGCAGTTCCGGGACTGAGTCCTACAATGAGCAGTTCTTC. Translating gives CASSSGTESYNEQFF.

The chain links TRBV7-9 to TRBJ1-5; D is perhaps TRBD1 (5 bases). The CDR3 length is 14 residues. Germline values: CDR1 SEHNR, CDR2 FQNEAQ (reference sequence). Trimming shortened V by 5 bases and J by 2 bases, and 10 bases separated the two germline ends. The CDR3 region is CASSVQDGNQPQHF. CDR3 DNA: TGTGCCAGCAGCGTACAGGACGGCAATCAGCCCCAGCATTTT.

This clone was recorded only once. The chain combines TRBV6-5 with TRBJ2-3, with a tentative D call TRBD1 (5 bases). Trimming shortened V by 4 bases and J by 0 bases, and 14 bases separated the two germline ends. The CDR3 has 16 residues. From germline, CDR1 is MNHEY and CDR2 SVGAGI. The CDR3 is CASSSTGLSSTDTQYF. The DNA for the CDR3 is TGTGCCAGCAGTTCAACAGGTCTTTCTAGCACAGATACGCAGTATTTT.

The chain links TRBV2 to TRBJ1-2; D unresolved. The CDR3 has 14 residues. The V end was cut by 2 bases, the J end by 5 bases, with 12 bases between. Germline V gene lookup returns CDR1 SNHLY and CDR2 FYNNEI. This chain's CDR3 is CASSERRADYGYTF. The CDR3 nucleotides read TGTGCCAGCAGTGAAAGGCGGGCAGATTATGGCTACACCTTC.

The chain recombines TRBV5-5 with TRBJ1-2; D remains ambiguous. The CDR3 consists of 16 residues. Germline V lookup: CDR1 SGHKS, CDR2 YYEKEE (reference sequence). V lost 0 bases to trimming and J lost 0 bases, with 12 bases between them. CDR3 DNA: TGTGCCAGCAGCTTGGCGGTAACAGTAGCTAACTATGGCTACACCTTC. It is translated as CASSLAVTVANYGYTF.

The chain has TRBV19 and TRBJ1-4; D gene uncertain. The CDR3 totals 14 residues. The V and J ends lost 6 bases and 0 bases respectively, with 8 bases between them. Germline lookup yields CDR1 LNHDA and CDR2 SQIVND (reference sequence). CDR3 nucleotide sequence: TGTGCCAGTAGCAAGCCTGCAACTAATGAAAAACTGTTTTTT. Residues: CASSKPATNEKLFF.

This CDR3 reads CASSLRRGAFYGYTF. CDR3 DNA: TGTGCCAGCAGTTTGAGGAGGGGAGCCTTCTATGGCTACACCTTC. The chain employs TRBV28 and TRBJ1-2; D is perhaps TRBD1 (5 bases). V dropped 3 bases and J dropped 4 bases, with 15 bases sitting between them. CDR1 MDHEN and CDR2 SYDVKM come from the germline V gene. The CDR3 length is 15 residues.

The chain has TRBV9 and TRBJ2-3, with 8 positions matching TRBD2. The germline V gene encodes CDR1 SGDLS and CDR2 YYNGEE. The CDR3 runs 15 residues. V shed 1 base and J 3 bases; nucleotides not matched to a gene: 4. The CDR3 nucleotides read TGTGCCAGCAGCGTAAGCGGGAGTCGGACAGATACGCAGTATTTT. Its protein is CASSVSGSRTDTQYF.